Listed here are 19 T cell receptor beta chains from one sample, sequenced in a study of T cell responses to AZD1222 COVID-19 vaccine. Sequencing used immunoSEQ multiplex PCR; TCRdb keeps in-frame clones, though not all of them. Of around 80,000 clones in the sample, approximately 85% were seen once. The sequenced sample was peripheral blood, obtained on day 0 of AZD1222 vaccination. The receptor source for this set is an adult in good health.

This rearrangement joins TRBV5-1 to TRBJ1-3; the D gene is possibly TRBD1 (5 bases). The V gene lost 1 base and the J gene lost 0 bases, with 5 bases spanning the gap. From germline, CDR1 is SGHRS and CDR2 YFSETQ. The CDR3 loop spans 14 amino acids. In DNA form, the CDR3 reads TGCGCCAGCAGCTTGAGGGGCTCTGGAAACACCATATATTTT. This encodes CASSLRGSGNTIYF.

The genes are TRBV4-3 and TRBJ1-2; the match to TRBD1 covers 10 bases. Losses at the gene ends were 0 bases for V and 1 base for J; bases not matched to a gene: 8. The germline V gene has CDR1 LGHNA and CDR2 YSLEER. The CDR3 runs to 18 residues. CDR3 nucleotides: TGCGCCAGCAGCCAAGAAGTAGGGACAGGGGCGTTTAACTATGGCTACACCTTC. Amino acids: CASSQEVGTGAFNYGYTF.

The CDR3 DNA is TGTGCCAGCAGCTTAGTGACAGGAGTGGAAGATACGCAGTATTTT. Protein product: CASSLVTGVEDTQYF. The rearrangement uses TRBV7-9 and TRBJ2-3, with a weak D call TRBD1 (6 bases). This CDR3 has 15 amino acids. From germline, CDR1 is SEHNR and CDR2 FQNEAQ (reference sequence). Deletions cut 1 base from V and 5 bases from J, with 13 bases between.

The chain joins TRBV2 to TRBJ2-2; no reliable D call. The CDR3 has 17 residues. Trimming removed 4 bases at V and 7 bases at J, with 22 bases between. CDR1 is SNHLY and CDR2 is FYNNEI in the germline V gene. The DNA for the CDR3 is TGTGCCAGCAGTGCCTTTAGTCCTCGCGTGAGTAGCGGGGAGCTGTTTTTT. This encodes CASSAFSPRVSSGELFF.

CDR3 loop: CSTERGGEQFF. The CDR3, as DNA: TGCAGCACGGAGCGGGGGGGTGAGCAGTTCTTC. The chain uses TRBV29-1 and TRBJ2-1; 10 bases are shared with TRBD2. The germline CDR1 and CDR2 sequences are SQVTM and ANQGSEA. The CDR3 sequence is 11 residues long. V lost 8 bases to trimming and J lost 9 bases; unmatched junction nucleotides: 4.

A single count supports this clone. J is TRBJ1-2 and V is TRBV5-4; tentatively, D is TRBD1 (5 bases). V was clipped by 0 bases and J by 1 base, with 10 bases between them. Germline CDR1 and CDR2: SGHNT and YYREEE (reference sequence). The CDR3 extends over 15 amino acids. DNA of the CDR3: TGTGCCAGCAGCTTGGTGACAGTGGGTAACTATGGCTACACCTTC. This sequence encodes CASSLVTVGNYGYTF.

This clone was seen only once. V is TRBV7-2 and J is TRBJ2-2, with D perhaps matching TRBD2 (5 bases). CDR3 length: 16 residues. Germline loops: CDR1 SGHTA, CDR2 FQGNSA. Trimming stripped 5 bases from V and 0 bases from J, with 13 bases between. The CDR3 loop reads CASSRTSGANTGELFF. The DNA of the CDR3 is TGTGCCAGCAGCCGGACGAGCGGAGCGAACACCGGGGAGCTGTTTTTT. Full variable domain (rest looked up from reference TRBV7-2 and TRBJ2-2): GAGVSQSPSNKVTEKGKDVELRCDPISGHTALYWYRQSLGQGLEFLIYFQGNSAPDKSGLPSDRFSAERTGGSVSTLTIQRTQQEDSAVYLCASSRTSGANTGELFFGEGSRLTVL.

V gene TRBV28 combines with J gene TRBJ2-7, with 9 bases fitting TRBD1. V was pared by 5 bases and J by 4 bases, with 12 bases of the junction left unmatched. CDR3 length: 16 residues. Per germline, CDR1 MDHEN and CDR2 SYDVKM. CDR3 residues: CASSPLTGGMLYEQYF. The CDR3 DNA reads TGTGCCAGCAGTCCGCTAACAGGGGGCATGTTATACGAGCAGTACTTC.

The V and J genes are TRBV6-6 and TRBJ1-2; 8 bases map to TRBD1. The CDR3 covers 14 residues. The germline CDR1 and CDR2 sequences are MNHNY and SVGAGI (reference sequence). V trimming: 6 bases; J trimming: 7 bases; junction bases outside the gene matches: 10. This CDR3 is CASRNGQGKPGYTF. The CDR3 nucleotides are TGTGCCAGCAGGAACGGACAGGGAAAACCTGGCTACACCTTC.

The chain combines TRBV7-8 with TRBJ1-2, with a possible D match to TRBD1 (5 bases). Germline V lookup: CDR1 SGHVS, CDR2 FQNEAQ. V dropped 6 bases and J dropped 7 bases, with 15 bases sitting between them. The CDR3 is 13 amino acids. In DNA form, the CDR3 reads TGTGCCAGCAGTTCCCAGGGCCTTGGTGGCTACACCTTC. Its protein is CASSSQGLGGYTF.

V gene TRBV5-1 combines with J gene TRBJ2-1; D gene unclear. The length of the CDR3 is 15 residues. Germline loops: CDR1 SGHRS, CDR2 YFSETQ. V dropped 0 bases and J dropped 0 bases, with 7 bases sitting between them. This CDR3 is CASSLARSSYNEQFF. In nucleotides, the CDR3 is TGCGCCAGCAGCTTGGCCCGATCCTCCTACAATGAGCAGTTCTTC. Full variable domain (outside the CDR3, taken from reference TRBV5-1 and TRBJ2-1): KAGVTQTPRYLIKTRGQQVTLSCSPISGHRSVSWYQQTPGQGLQFLFEYFSETQRNKGNFPGRFSGRQFSNSRSEMNVSTLELGDSALYLCASSLARSSYNEQFFGPGTRLTVL.

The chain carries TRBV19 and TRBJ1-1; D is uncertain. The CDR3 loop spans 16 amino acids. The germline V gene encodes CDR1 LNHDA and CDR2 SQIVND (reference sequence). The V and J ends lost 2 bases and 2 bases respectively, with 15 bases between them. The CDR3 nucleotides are TGTGCCAGTAGTATACGATTGGGGAGACTTAACACTGAAGCTTTCTTT. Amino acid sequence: CASSIRLGRLNTEAFF.

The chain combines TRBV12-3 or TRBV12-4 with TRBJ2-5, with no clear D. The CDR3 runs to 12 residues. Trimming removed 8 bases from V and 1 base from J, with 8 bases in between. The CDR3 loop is CASGEVQETQYF. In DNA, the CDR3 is TGTGCCAGCGGCGAGGTCCAAGAGACCCAGTACTTC.

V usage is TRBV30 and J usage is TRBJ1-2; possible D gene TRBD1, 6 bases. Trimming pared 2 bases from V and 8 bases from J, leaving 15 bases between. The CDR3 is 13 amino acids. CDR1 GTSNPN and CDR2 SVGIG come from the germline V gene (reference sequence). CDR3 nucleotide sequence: TGTGCCTGGAGTCCTGGGGGGCCCGGCGGCTACACCTTC. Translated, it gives CAWSPGGPGGYTF.

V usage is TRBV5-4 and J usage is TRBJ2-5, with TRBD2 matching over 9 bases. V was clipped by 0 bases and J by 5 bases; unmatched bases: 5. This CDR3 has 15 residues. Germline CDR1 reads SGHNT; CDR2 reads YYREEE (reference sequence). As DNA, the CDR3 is TGTGCCAGCAGCTTGGTAGCGGGGGACTTGGAGACCCAGTACTTC. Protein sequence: CASSLVAGDLETQYF.

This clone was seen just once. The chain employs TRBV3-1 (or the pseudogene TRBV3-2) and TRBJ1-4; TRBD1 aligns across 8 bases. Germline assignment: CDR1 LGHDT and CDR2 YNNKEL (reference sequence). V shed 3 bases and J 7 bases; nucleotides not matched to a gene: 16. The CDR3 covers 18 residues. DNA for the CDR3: TGTGCCAGCAGCCACCCGGGACAGGTCTTCAACTATGGTGAAAAACTGTTTTTT. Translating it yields CASSHPGQVFNYGEKLFF.

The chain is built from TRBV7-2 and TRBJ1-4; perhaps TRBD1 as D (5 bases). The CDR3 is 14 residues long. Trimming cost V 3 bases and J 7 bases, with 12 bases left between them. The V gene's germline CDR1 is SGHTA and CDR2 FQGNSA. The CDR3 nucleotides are TGTGCCAGCAGCTTTTTGCAGGGTGGTGAAAAACTGTTTTTT. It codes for CASSFLQGGEKLFF. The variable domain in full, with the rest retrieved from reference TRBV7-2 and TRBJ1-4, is GAGVSQSPSNKVTEKGKDVELRCDPISGHTALYWYRQSLGQGLEFLIYFQGNSAPDKSGLPSDRFSAERTGGSVSTLTIQRTQQEDSAVYLCASSFLQGGEKLFFGSGTQLSVL.

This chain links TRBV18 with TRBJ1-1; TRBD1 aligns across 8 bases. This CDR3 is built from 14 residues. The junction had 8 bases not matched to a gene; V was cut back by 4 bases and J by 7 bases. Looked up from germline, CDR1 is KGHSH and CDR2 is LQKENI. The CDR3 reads CASSQVGQGLEAFF. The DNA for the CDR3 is TGTGCCAGCTCACAAGTCGGACAGGGTCTTGAAGCTTTCTTT.

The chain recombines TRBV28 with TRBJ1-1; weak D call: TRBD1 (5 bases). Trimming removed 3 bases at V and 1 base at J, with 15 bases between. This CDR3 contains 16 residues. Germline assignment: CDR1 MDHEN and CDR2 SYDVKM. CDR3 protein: CASSLFVTGANTEAFF. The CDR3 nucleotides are TGTGCCAGCAGTTTGTTCGTCACAGGCGCGAACACTGAAGCTTTCTTT.